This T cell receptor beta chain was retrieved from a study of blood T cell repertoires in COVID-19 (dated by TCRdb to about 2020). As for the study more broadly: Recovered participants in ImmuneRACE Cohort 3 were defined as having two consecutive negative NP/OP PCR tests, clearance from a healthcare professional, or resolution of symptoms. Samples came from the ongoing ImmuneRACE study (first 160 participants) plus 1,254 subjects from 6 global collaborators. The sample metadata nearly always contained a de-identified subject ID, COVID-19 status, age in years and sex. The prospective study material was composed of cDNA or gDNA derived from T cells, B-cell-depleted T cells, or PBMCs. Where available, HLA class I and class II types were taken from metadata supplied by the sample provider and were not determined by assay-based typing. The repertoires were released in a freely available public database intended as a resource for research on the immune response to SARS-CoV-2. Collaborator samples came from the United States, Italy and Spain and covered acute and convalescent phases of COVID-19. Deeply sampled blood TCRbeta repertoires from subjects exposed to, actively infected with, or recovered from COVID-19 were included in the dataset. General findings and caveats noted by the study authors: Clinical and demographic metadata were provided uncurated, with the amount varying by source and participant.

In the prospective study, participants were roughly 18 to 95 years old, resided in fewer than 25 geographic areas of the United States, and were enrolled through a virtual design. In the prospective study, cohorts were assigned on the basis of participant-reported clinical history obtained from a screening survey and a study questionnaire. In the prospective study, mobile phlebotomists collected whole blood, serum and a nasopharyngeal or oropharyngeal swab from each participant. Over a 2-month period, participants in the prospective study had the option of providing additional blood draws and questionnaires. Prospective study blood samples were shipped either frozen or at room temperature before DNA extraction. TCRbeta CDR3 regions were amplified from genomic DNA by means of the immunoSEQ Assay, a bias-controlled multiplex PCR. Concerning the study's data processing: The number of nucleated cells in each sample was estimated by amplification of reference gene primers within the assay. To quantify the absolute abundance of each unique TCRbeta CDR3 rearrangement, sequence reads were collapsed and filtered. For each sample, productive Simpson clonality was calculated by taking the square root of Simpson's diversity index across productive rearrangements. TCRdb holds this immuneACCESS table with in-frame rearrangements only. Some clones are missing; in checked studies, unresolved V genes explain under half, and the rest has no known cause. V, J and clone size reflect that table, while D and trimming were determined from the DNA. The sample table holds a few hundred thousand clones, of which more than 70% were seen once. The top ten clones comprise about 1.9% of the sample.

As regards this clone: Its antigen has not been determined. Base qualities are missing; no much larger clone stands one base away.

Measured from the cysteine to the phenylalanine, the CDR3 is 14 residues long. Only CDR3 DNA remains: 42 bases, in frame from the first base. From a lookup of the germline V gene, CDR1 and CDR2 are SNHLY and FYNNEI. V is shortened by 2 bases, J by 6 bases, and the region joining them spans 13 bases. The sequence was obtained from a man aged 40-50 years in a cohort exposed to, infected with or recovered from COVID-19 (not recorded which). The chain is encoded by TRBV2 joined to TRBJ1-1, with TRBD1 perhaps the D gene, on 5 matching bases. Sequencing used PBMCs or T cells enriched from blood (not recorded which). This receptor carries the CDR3 CASSELGGRSEAFF. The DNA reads TGTGCCAGCAGTGAATTGGGGGGTAGGTCTGAAGCTTTCTTT.